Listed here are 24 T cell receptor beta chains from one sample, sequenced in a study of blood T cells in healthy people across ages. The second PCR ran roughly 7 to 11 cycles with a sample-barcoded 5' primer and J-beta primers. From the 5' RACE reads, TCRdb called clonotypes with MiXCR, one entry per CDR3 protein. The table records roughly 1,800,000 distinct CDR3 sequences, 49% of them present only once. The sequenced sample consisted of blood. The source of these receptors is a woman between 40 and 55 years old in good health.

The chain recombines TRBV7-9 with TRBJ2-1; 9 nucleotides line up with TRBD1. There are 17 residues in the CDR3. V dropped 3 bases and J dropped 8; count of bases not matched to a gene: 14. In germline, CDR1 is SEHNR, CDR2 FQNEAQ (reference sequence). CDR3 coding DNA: TGTGCCAGCAGCTTCCCTCGTACAGGGGGCGCGGGGGATGAGCAGTTCTTC. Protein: CASSFPRTGGAGDEQFF.

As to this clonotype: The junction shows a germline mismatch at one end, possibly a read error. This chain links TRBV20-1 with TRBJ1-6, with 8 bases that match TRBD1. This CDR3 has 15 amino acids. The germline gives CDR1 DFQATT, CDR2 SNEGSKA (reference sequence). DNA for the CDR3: TGCGGTGCGCCGATGGGACAGGCCTATAATTCACCCCTCCACTTT. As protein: CGAPMGQAYNSPLHF.

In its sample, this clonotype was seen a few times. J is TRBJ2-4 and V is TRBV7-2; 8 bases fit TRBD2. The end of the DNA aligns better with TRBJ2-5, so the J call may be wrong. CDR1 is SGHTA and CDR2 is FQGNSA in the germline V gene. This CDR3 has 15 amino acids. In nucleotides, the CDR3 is TGTGCCAGCAGCTTTACCGGGACTAGGGAAGAGACCCAGTACTTC. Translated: CASSFTGTREETQYF.

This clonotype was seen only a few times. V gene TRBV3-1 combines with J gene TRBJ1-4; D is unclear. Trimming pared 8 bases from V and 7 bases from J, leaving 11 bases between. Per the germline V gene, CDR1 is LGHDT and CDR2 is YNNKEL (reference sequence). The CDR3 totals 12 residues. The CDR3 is CASRSGFEKLFF. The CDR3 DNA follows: TGTGCCAGCCGATCGGGTTTTGAAAAACTGTTTTTT.

The chain's CDR3 is CASSLGRLAGAYF. For the CDR3, the DNA is TGTGCCAGCAGCTTAGGCAGACTAGCGGGGGCGTACTTC. The chain couples TRBV7-2 to TRBJ2-5; 12 nucleotides agree with TRBD2. Germline trimming cut 1 base from V and 13 bases from J; bases unmatched to any gene: 4. The CDR3 consists of 13 residues. CDR1 SGHTA and CDR2 FQGNSA come from the germline V gene. Complete variable domain (other parts from reference TRBV7-2 and TRBJ2-5): GAGVSQSPSNKVTEKGKDVELRCDPISGHTALYWYRQSLGQGLEFLIYFQGNSAPDKSGLPSDRFSAERTGGSVSTLTIQRTQQEDSAVYLCASSLGRLAGAYFGPGTRLLVL.

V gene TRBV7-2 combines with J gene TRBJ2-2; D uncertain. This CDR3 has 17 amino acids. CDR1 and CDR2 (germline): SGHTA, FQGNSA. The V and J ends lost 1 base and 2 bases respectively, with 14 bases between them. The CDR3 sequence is CASSLGRARINTGELFF. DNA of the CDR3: TGTGCCAGCAGCTTAGGCCGCGCCAGGATAAACACCGGGGAGCTGTTTTTT.

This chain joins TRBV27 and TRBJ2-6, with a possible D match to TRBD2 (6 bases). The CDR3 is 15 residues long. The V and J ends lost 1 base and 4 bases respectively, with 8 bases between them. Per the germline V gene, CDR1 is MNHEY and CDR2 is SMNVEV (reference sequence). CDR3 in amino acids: CASSLWGRGANVLTF. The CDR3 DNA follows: TGTGCCAGCAGTTTATGGGGGAGGGGGGCCAACGTCCTGACTTTC.

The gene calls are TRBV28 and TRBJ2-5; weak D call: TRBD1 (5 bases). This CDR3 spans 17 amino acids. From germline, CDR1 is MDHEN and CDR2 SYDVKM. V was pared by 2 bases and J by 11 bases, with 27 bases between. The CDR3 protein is CASSLQLTETENNEQYF. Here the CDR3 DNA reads TGTGCCAGCAGTTTACAACTCACTGAGACAGAGAACAATGAGCAGTACTTC.

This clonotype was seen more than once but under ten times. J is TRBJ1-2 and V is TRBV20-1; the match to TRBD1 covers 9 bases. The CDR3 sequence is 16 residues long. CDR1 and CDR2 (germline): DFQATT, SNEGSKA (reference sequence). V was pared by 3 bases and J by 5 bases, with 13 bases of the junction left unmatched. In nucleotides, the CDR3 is TGCAGTGCTAGTCAACTCCCGGGACAGGGCCAGTATGGCTACACCTTC. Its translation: CSASQLPGQGQYGYTF.

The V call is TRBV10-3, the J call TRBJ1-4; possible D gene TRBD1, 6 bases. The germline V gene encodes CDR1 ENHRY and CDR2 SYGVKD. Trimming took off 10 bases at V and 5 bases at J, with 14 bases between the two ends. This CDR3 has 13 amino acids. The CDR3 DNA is TGTGCCACCACGGACAGCGAGAATGAAAAACTGTTTTTT. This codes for CATTDSENEKLFF.

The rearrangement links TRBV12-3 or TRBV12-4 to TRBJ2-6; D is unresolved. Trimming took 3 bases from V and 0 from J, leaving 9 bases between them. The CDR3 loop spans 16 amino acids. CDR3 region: CASSFGRNSGANVLTF. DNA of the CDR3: TGTGCCAGCAGTTTTGGCAGGAACTCTGGGGCCAACGTCCTGACTTTC.

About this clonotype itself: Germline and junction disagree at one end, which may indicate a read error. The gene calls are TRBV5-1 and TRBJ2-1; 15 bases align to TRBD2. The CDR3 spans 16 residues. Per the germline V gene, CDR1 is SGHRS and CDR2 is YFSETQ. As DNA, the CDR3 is TGCGCCAGCAGCTTGCCTGGGACTAGCGGGGGGAATGAGCCGTTCTTC. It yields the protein CASSLPGTSGGNEPFF.

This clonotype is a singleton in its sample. The CDR3 DNA follows: TGCAGTGCGGTGGGGCGGTCTAACTATGGCTACACCTTC. It yields the protein CSAVGRSNYGYTF. This chain joins TRBV20-1 and TRBJ1-2; a weak D match, TRBD1 (5 bases). The length of the CDR3 is 13 residues. V lost 6 bases and J 0 bases, leaving 11 bases between the germline ends. Germline V CDR1 and CDR2: DFQATT, SNEGSKA (reference sequence).

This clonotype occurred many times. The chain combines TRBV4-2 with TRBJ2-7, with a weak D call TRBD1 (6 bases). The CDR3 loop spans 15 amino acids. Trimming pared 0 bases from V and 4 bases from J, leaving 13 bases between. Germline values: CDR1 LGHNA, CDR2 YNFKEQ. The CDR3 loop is CASSQETDSPYEQYF. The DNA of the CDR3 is TGTGCCAGCAGCCAAGAAACGGACAGCCCGTACGAGCAGTACTTC.

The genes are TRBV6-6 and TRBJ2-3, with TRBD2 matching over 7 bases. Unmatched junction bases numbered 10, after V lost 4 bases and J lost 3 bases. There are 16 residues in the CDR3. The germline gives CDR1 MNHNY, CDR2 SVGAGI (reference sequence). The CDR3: CASSFPPAGETDTQYF. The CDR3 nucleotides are TGTGCCAGCAGTTTCCCACCCGCGGGGGAAACAGATACGCAGTATTTT.

In DNA, the CDR3 is TGTGCCAGCAGTGCCAGGGTAGGCCGCACAGATACGCAGTATTTT. Translated: CASSARVGRTDTQYF. V gene TRBV12-3 or TRBV12-4 combines with J gene TRBJ2-3, with a possible D match to TRBD1 (5 bases). The CDR3 length is 15 residues. V was pared by 5 bases and J by 1 base, with 13 bases between.

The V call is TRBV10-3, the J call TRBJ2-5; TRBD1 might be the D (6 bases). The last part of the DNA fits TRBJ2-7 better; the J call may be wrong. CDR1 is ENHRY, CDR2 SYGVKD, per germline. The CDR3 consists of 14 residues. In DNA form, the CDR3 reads TGTGCCACCTCAGTCATGACAGGAGACCACGAGCAGTACTTC. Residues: CATSVMTGDHEQYF.

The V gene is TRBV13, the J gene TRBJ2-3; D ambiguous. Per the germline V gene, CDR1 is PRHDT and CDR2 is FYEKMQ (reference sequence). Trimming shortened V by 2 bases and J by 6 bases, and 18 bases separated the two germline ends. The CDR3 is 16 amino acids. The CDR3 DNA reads TGTGCCAGCAGCTTAAGGAGAACGCCTCCGCACGATACGCAGTATTTT. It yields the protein CASSLRRTPPHDTQYF.

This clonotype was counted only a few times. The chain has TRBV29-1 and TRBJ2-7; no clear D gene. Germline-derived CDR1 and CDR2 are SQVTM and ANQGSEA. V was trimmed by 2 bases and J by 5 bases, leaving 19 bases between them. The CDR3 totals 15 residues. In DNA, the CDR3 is TGCAGCGTTGAAAGGTCGGGTTTTAGTGGGGACGAGCAGTACTTC. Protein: CSVERSGFSGDEQYF.

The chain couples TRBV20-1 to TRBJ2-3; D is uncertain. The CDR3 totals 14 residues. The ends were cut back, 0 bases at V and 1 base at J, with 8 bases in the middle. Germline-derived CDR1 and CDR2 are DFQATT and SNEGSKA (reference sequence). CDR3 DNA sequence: TGCAGTGCTAGAGATTTATGGCGCACAGATACGCAGTATTTT. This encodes CSARDLWRTDTQYF.

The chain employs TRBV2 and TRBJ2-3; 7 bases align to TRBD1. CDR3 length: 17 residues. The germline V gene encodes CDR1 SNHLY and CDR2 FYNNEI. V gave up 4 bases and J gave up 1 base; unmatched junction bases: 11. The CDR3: CASSGPQRDSRTDTQYF. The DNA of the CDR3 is TGTGCCAGCAGTGGGCCTCAAAGGGACAGCCGCACAGATACGCAGTATTTT.

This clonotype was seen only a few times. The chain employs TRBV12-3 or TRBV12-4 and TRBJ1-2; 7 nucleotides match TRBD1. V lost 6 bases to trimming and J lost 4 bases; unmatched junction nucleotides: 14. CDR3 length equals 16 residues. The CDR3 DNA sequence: TGTGCCAGCAGCTCGACAGGGCGAGGCTTCGGCTATGGCTACACCTTC. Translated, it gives CASSSTGRGFGYGYTF.

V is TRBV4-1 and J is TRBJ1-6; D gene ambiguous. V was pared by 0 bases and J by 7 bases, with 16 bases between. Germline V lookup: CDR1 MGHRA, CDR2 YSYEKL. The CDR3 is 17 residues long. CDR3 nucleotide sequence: TGCGCCAGCAGCCAAGACGCTCGCGGCCTTTCGAATTCACCCCTCCACTTT. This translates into CASSQDARGLSNSPLHF.

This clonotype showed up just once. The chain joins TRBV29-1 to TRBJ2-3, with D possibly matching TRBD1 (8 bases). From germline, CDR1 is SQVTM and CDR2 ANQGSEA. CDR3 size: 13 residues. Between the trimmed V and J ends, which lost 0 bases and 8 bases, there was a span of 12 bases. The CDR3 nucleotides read TGCAGCGTTGAAGAAACAGGGGGGGGTACGCAGTATTTT. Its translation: CSVEETGGGTQYF.